This T cell receptor beta chain was observed in a study of blood T cell repertoires in COVID-19. Participants were aged about 18 to 89 years from about 25 US areas. Authors' analysis steps: The assay estimated nucleated cells by amplifying reference gene primers. Profiled with immunoSEQ multiplex PCR; TCRdb holds only in-frame clones, not every one. V and J calls and clone size are as listed in that table; D and trimming were resolved from the DNA. The data show roughly 200,000 clones, around nine tenths seen once. Per the germline V gene, CDR1 is GTSNPN and CDR2 is SVGIG (reference sequence). The CDR3 has 14 residues. The V and J ends lost 3 bases and 4 bases, in that order; junction bases with no gene match: 7.

Material: PBMCs or T cells enriched from blood (not recorded which). This chain uses TRBV30 with TRBJ2-7; TRBD2 matches at 9 bases. The sequence derives from a woman under 40 who had been exposed to COVID-19. The CDR3, as DNA: TGTGCCTGGAGGGCTAGCGGGGCCGTTTACGAGCAGTACTTC. Its translation is CAWRASGAVYEQYF.